Below are 28 T cell receptor beta chains sequenced from a single sample in a study of T cells in Graves' hyperthyroidism and ophthalmopathy. Amplified regions were TCR beta CDR3 sequences from RNA transcripts. TCR CDR3 underwent first-round RT-PCR with the HTBI primer set. Each CDR3 protein is one row after TCRdb ran MiXCR on the multiplex PCR reads. Found here are hundreds of thousands of distinct CDR3 sequences, roughly 14% of them singletons; the top ten hold 3.5% to 4.5%. Material: blood. All receptors come from a woman aged 40 to 50 with Graves' ophthalmopathy.

In its sample, this clonotype was seen a few times. V is TRBV12-3 or TRBV12-4 and J is TRBJ2-4; TRBD2 agrees at 8 bases. CDR3 length equals 16 residues. J gave up 1 base and V 3 bases, and 5 bases lay outside the gene matches. CDR3 loop: CASSFLAGPAKNIQYF. In nucleotides, the CDR3 is TGTGCCAGCAGTTTTTTAGCGGGACCCGCCAAAAACATTCAGTACTTC.

This clonotype was seen more than once but under ten times. The chain recombines TRBV2 with TRBJ2-7, with 8 bases fitting TRBD1. Trimming cost V 1 base and J 2 bases; bases outside gene matches: 4. The germline V gene has CDR1 SNHLY and CDR2 FYNNEI. CDR3 size: 15 residues. DNA for the CDR3: TGTGCCAGCAGTGAAGGCCCAGGGGGCCCCTACGAGCAGTACTTC. Encoded protein: CASSEGPGGPYEQYF.

This clonotype was counted at least ten times. The chain combines TRBV5-1 with TRBJ2-4; D may be TRBD1 or TRBD2 (6 bases each). The CDR3 is 15 residues long. Germline V CDR1 and CDR2: SGHRS, YFSETQ. V was pared by 0 bases and J by 5 bases, with 12 bases between. DNA of the CDR3: TGCGCCAGCAGCTTGGTCGGGGGCCCGCAAAACATTCAGTACTTC. Its translation is CASSLVGGPQNIQYF. Full variable domain (outside the CDR3, taken from reference TRBV5-1 and TRBJ2-4): KAGVTQTPRYLIKTRGQQVTLSCSPISGHRSVSWYQQTPGQGLQFLFEYFSETQRNKGNFPGRFSGRQFSNSRSEMNVSTLELGDSALYLCASSLVGGPQNIQYFGAGTRLSVL.

This clonotype was seen repeatedly, ten times or more. The J gene is TRBJ1-1, the V gene TRBV28; D is perhaps TRBD1 (6 bases). Deletions cut 5 bases from V and 0 bases from J, with 19 bases between. The CDR3 contains 17 residues. The germline V gene encodes CDR1 MDHEN and CDR2 SYDVKM. This CDR3 reads CASSIGLTGPLNTEAFF. CDR3 coding DNA: TGTGCCAGCAGTATAGGGCTTACAGGGCCCCTGAACACTGAAGCTTTCTTT. Full variable domain (remainder filled in from reference TRBV28 and TRBJ1-1): DVKVTQSSRYLVKRTGEKVFLECVQDMDHENMFWYRQDPGLGLRLIYFSYDVKMKEKGDIPEGYSVSREKKERFSLILESASTNQTSMYLCASSIGLTGPLNTEAFFGQGTRLTVV.

The V and J genes are TRBV19 and TRBJ2-5, with 11 bases identical to TRBD2. The V gene end was trimmed by 8 bases and the J gene end by 4 bases; junction bases not matched to a gene: 6. Germline CDR1 and CDR2: LNHDA and SQIVND (reference sequence). The CDR3 is made up of 14 amino acids. Here the CDR3 DNA reads TGTGCCAGTCAGGGACTAGCGGAGTCAGAGACCCAGTACTTC. Protein: CASQGLAESETQYF.

This clonotype is a singleton in its sample. The chain combines TRBV12-3 or TRBV12-4 with TRBJ2-7, with 9 bases matching TRBD1. The CDR3 consists of 15 residues. J lost 9 bases, V lost 6 bases, and 15 bases had no gene match. The CDR3 region is CASSPPGQGPPGQYF. The DNA of the CDR3 is TGTGCCAGCAGCCCTCCGGGACAGGGCCCACCGGGGCAGTACTTC.

The chain's CDR3 is CASSIWGRPEAFF. CDR3 nucleotides: TGTGCCAGTAGTATCTGGGGGAGGCCTGAAGCTTTCTTT. This chain joins TRBV19 and TRBJ1-1; a possible D gene is TRBD1 (5 bases). V was pared by 3 bases and J by 6 bases, with 11 bases between. The CDR3 consists of 13 residues. In germline, CDR1 is LNHDA, CDR2 SQIVND (reference sequence).

This clonotype was counted at least ten times. The rearrangement uses TRBV6-5 and TRBJ1-2, with unresolved D. CDR1 is MNHEY and CDR2 is SVGAGI in the germline V gene. The CDR3 has 14 amino acids. Trimming removed 6 bases at V and 4 bases at J, with 15 bases between. The CDR3 spells CASSSLLSGYGYTF. CDR3 bases: TGTGCCAGCAGCAGCCTACTTTCTGGCTATGGCTACACCTTC.

This clonotype was counted many times. The chain uses TRBV7-2 and TRBJ2-7, with unresolved D. This CDR3 has 15 amino acids. With 5 bases removed from V and 2 bases from J, the gap between germline ends came to 16 bases. Germline CDR1 and CDR2: SGHTA and FQGNSA. The CDR3 protein is CASSTVVLVPYEQYF. The CDR3 DNA reads as TGTGCCAGCAGCACCGTGGTACTGGTCCCCTACGAGCAGTACTTC. The variable domain in full, with the rest retrieved from reference TRBV7-2 and TRBJ2-7, is GAGVSQSPSNKVTEKGKDVELRCDPISGHTALYWYRQSLGQGLEFLIYFQGNSAPDKSGLPSDRFSAERTGGSVSTLTIQRTQQEDSAVYLCASSTVVLVPYEQYFGPGTRLTVT.

This clonotype has at least ten counts. This chain joins TRBV7-8 and TRBJ2-5; 11 bases match TRBD2. The ends lost 1 base at V and 6 bases at J; junction bases unmatched: 7. The CDR3 length is 16 residues. Germline assignment: CDR1 SGHVS and CDR2 FQNEAQ. The CDR3 bases are TGTGCCAGCAGCTTAGTAATAGCGGGAGGGCGAAAGACCCAGTACTTC. The encoded protein is CASSLVIAGGRKTQYF. The complete variable domain, with remaining parts taken from reference TRBV7-8 and TRBJ2-5, reads GAGVSQSPRYKVAKRGQDVALRCDPISGHVSLFWYQQALGQGPEFLTYFQNEAQLDKSGLPSDRFFAERPEGSVSTLKIQRTQQEDSAVYLCASSLVIAGGRKTQYFGPGTRLLVL.

This clonotype was detected many times. The genes are TRBV7-8 and TRBJ2-7, with a tentative D call TRBD2 (6 bases). CDR1 SGHVS and CDR2 FQNEAQ come from the germline V gene. CDR3 size: 15 residues. Trimming took 3 bases from V and 0 from J, leaving 12 bases between them. The DNA of the CDR3 is TGTGCCAGCAGCTTCCTTAGCGGAGTCTCCTACGAGCAGTACTTC. The encoded protein is CASSFLSGVSYEQYF.

This clonotype appeared many times. The chain joins TRBV28 to TRBJ1-5; 7 nucleotides match TRBD1. J lost 2 bases, V lost 5 bases, and 15 bases had no gene match. CDR3 length equals 18 residues. The germline V gene has CDR1 MDHEN and CDR2 SYDVKM. CDR3 loop: CASSSDRDGILGNQPQHF. The CDR3 DNA sequence: TGTGCCAGCAGTAGTGACAGGGATGGAATTCTTGGCAATCAGCCCCAGCATTTT. Filled out from reference TRBV28 and TRBJ1-5, the complete variable domain reads DVKVTQSSRYLVKRTGEKVFLECVQDMDHENMFWYRQDPGLGLRLIYFSYDVKMKEKGDIPEGYSVSREKKERFSLILESASTNQTSMYLCASSSDRDGILGNQPQHFGDGTRLSIL.

This clonotype was picked up many times. V is TRBV2 and J is TRBJ2-7, with D unclear. In germline, CDR1 is SNHLY, CDR2 FYNNEI. The V end lost 5 bases, the J end lost 3 bases, and 20 bases lay between the germline ends. The CDR3 contains 16 residues. CDR3 DNA: TGTGCCAGCAGTTTGCTGCACCGGGTCAGCAACTACGAGCAGTACTTC. It codes for CASSLLHRVSNYEQYF.

This clonotype came up a few times. The V gene is TRBV20-1, the J gene TRBJ2-7, with 13 bases lining up with TRBD2. This CDR3 spans 18 amino acids. The V segment lost 4 bases and the J segment 3 bases; nucleotides outside the gene matches: 15. Per germline, CDR1 DFQATT and CDR2 SNEGSKA (reference sequence). The CDR3 DNA sequence: TGCAGTGCTACGGGGACTAGCGGGATGAGAAGAGGGGTCTACGAGCAGTACTTC. Protein sequence: CSATGTSGMRRGVYEQYF.

This clonotype showed up many times. The J gene is TRBJ2-7, the V gene TRBV6-2 or TRBV6-3; TRBD1 agrees at 10 bases. The CDR3 contains 13 residues. Germline assignment: CDR1 MNHEY and CDR2 SVGEGT. The V gene end was trimmed by 6 bases and the J gene end by 4 bases; junction bases not matched to a gene: 3. The CDR3 DNA is TGTGCCAGCAGGGGGACAGGGGAGTACGAGCAGTACTTC. Translation: CASRGTGEYEQYF.

This clonotype was picked up many times. As DNA, the CDR3 is TGTGCCAGCAGTTTGGGCGCCGACAGTGGATATCAGCCCCAGCATTTT. Its translation: CASSLGADSGYQPQHF. V gene TRBV12-3 or TRBV12-4 combines with J gene TRBJ1-5, with D tentatively TRBD1 (5 bases). V was pared by 3 bases and J by 5 bases, with 17 bases between. This CDR3 region has 16 residues.

This clonotype was counted at least ten times. V usage is TRBV2 and J usage is TRBJ2-7; 9 bases align to TRBD2. The length of the CDR3 is 16 residues. Germline V gene sequence: CDR1 SNHLY, CDR2 FYNNEI. V trimming: 0 bases; J trimming: 0 bases; junction bases outside the gene matches: 3. CDR3 coding DNA: TGTGCCAGCAGTGAAGCTAGCGGGAGAACCTCCTACGAGCAGTACTTC. Translation gives CASSEASGRTSYEQYF.

The chain carries TRBV6-5 and TRBJ1-1, with TRBD1 as a possible D gene (5 bases). Germline V gene data show CDR1 as MNHEY and CDR2 as SVGAGI. The CDR3 runs 13 residues. The V end was cut by 2 bases, the J end by 10 bases, with 14 bases between. In nucleotides, the CDR3 is TGTGCCAGCAGTTACGACAGCCCATTGGGAGCTTTCTTT. Translation gives CASSYDSPLGAFF.

This clonotype was recorded at least ten times. The J gene is TRBJ1-2, the V gene TRBV12-3 or TRBV12-4; 10 nucleotides line up with TRBD1. V gave up 1 base and J gave up 8 bases; unmatched junction bases: 4. The CDR3 totals 14 residues. CDR3 nucleotide sequence: TGTGCCAGCAGTTTAGGACAGGGGGCGCAAGGCTACACCTTC. Its protein is CASSLGQGAQGYTF.

This clonotype was observed many times. This sequence joins TRBV7-2 and TRBJ1-1; D remains unclear. Trimming removed 5 bases at V and 0 bases at J, with 13 bases between. CDR1 and CDR2 (germline): SGHTA, FQGNSA. The CDR3 loop spans 15 amino acids. The CDR3 nucleotides are TGTGCCAGCAGCGTGAGAGGGTGGATGAACACTGAAGCTTTCTTT. It yields the protein CASSVRGWMNTEAFF. Full variable domain (missing parts from reference TRBV7-2 and TRBJ1-1): GAGVSQSPSNKVTEKGKDVELRCDPISGHTALYWYRQSLGQGLEFLIYFQGNSAPDKSGLPSDRFSAERTGGSVSTLTIQRTQQEDSAVYLCASSVRGWMNTEAFFGQGTRLTVV.

This clonotype was seen at least ten times. The chain is built from TRBV20-1 and TRBJ2-5; D is perhaps TRBD1 or TRBD2 (7 bases each). Germline assignment: CDR1 DFQATT and CDR2 SNEGSKA (reference sequence). The CDR3 contains 13 residues. V lost 6 bases, J lost 2 bases, and 13 bases lay in between. The CDR3 protein is CSAIQGGQETQYF. The DNA of the CDR3 is TGCAGTGCAATTCAGGGGGGGCAAGAGACCCAGTACTTC.

This clonotype was seen at least ten times. The chain joins TRBV20-1 to TRBJ2-7; a possible D gene is TRBD2 (6 bases). CDR3 length equals 14 residues. The V end was cut by 1 base, the J end by 2 bases, with 12 bases between. Germline V gives CDR1 DFQATT, CDR2 SNEGSKA (reference sequence). As DNA, the CDR3 is TGCAGTGCTAGAGGTGGGAGGACCACCTACGAGCAGTACTTC. Translating gives CSARGGRTTYEQYF.

This clonotype occurred many times. V and J are TRBV28 and TRBJ2-5, with 7 bases fitting TRBD1. Germline values: CDR1 MDHEN, CDR2 SYDVKM. Trimming cost V 6 bases and J 5 bases; bases outside gene matches: 6. This CDR3 spans 13 amino acids. CDR3 coding DNA: TGTGCCAGCAGGACAGGGAAGACGGAGACCCAGTACTTC. Translated: CASRTGKTETQYF.

The chain couples TRBV7-9 to TRBJ2-1; D remains ambiguous. The V and J ends lost 1 base and 8 bases respectively, with 9 bases between them. Germline-derived CDR1 and CDR2 are SEHNR and FQNEAQ (reference sequence). The CDR3 runs to 13 residues. DNA of the CDR3: TGTGCCAGCAGCTTAGGATTTCGCGATGAGCAGTTCTTC. Translation gives CASSLGFRDEQFF.

The rearrangement uses TRBV4-1 and TRBJ2-7; a weak D match, TRBD2 (6 bases). The CDR3 runs to 14 residues. Germline-derived CDR1 and CDR2 are MGHRA and YSYEKL. Trimming took off 2 bases at V and 2 bases at J, with 10 bases between the two ends. CDR3 in amino acids: CASSQILAAYEQYF. The DNA for the CDR3 is TGCGCCAGCAGCCAAATACTAGCTGCCTACGAGCAGTACTTC.

V gene TRBV12-3 or TRBV12-4 combines with J gene TRBJ2-2; TRBD1 is a possible D gene (5 bases). There are 14 residues in the CDR3. Trimming took 8 bases from V and 5 from J, leaving 15 bases between them. The CDR3: CASLGAGRTGELFF. The CDR3 DNA follows: TGTGCCAGCCTAGGGGCAGGTCGAACCGGGGAGCTGTTTTTT.

In this sample, this clonotype turned up many times. The chain recombines TRBV20-1 with TRBJ2-5; TRBD1 matches at 12 bases. There are 15 residues in the CDR3. Germline CDR1 is DFQATT and CDR2 is SNEGSKA (reference sequence). V shed 3 bases and J 1 base; nucleotides not matched to a gene: 3. In DNA form, the CDR3 reads TGCAGTGCTAGGTTGGGACAGGGGGCCCAAGAGACCCAGTACTTC. Its translation is CSARLGQGAQETQYF.

CDR3: CAGGDSGTASFGGNTIYF. The CDR3 region has the DNA TGTGCCGGGGGGGATTCCGGGACTGCTTCTTTCGGGGGAAACACCATATATTTT. This chain joins TRBV6-2 or TRBV6-3 and TRBJ1-3, with D possibly TRBD1 on 5 matching bases. Trimming left V 11 bases short and J 4 bases short, with 30 bases between. Germline loops: CDR1 MNHEY, CDR2 SVGEGT. The CDR3 has 18 amino acids.